The TCR beta chain under discussion was sequenced for a study of shared clonotypes between healthy human individuals. Assay used: immunoSEQ multiplex PCR; TCRdb lists only in-frame clones, some missing. The sample contains 950,000 to 1,300,000 clones, about 74% of which appear only once. The CDR3 has 16 amino acids. V was pared by 5 bases and J by 0 bases, with 8 bases of the junction left unmatched. Germline V lookup: CDR1 SGHVS, CDR2 FNYEAQ. The specimen sequenced was memory CD4+ T cells sorted from blood. Subset in this sample: CD45RA-negative fraction. The sequence was collected from a man aged 18 to 29 in good health. The chain employs TRBV7-6 and TRBJ2-7; 9 bases are shared with TRBD1. The CDR3 is CASSLSATGGSYEQYF. In DNA, the CDR3 is TGTGCCAGCAGCCTCTCTGCGACAGGGGGCTCCTACGAGCAGTACTTC.